This TCR beta chain was recorded in a study of neurological immune-mediated disorders. Study-level points and caveats: The most TCR clonal expansion was seen in HTLV-1-associated myelopathy, whereas the least was seen in multiple sclerosis, below the level in healthy controls. None of the CDR3 amino acid sequences in expanded clones turned up in more than one subject, which points to private repertoires in all groups.

Germline loops: CDR1 SGHTA, CDR2 FQGNSA. V shed 4 bases and J 4 bases; nucleotides not matched to a gene: 3. The CDR3 is 15 residues long. For this clonotype: Its antigen is currently unknown. Being one base from a much bigger clone, this may be a read error.

The cDNA was synthesized by 5'RACE incorporating 10-nucleotide random UMIs. Each sequencing run yielded over 170 million TCR-beta sequences from 15-18 subjects. One entry per CDR3 protein results from TCRdb running MiXCR on the 5' RACE reads. The sample consists of more than 70,000 distinct CDR3 sequences, approximately 10% of them appearing once. The V and J genes are TRBV7-2 and TRBJ2-3, with 12 bases aligning to TRBD2. The sequence was collected from a man in his forties or fifties in good health. Sequences were obtained from PBMCs. DNA of the CDR3: TGTGCCAGCAGCTCCTGGACTAGCGGGGCAGATACGCAGTATTTT. Translation gives CASSSWTSGADTQYF.